This TCR beta chain was documented in a study of cytomegalovirus exposure and HLA in healthy donors. Study-wide points: Cytomegalovirus status was reportedly diagnosed by the classifier with high specificity and sensitivity. Information on immune exposure was restricted to one variable (CMV serostatus). A few of the chains that were CMV-associated were confirmed in vitro to be specific for CMV antigens.

The CDR3 totals 16 residues. The germline V gene encodes CDR1 SGHDT and CDR2 YYEEEE. Between the trimmed V and J ends, which lost 4 bases and 2 bases, there was a span of 17 bases. Healthy bone marrow donors made up the donors. With respect to this clone: The antigen is unknown.

Vbeta (60) and Jbeta (13) primers were used in the PCR. Sequencing was performed with immunoSEQ multiplex PCR; in TCRdb, only in-frame clones are kept and a portion is missing. This table holds about 180,000 clones, approximately 70% found once. This clonotype originated in a human donor in good health. The sequencing input was PBMCs. This chain uses TRBV5-6 with TRBJ2-3; possible D gene TRBD2, 7 bases. The DNA of the CDR3 is TGTGCCAGCAGCCCGACGGGGGGCCCTTTCACAGATACGCAGTATTTT. Protein product: CASSPTGGPFTDTQYF.